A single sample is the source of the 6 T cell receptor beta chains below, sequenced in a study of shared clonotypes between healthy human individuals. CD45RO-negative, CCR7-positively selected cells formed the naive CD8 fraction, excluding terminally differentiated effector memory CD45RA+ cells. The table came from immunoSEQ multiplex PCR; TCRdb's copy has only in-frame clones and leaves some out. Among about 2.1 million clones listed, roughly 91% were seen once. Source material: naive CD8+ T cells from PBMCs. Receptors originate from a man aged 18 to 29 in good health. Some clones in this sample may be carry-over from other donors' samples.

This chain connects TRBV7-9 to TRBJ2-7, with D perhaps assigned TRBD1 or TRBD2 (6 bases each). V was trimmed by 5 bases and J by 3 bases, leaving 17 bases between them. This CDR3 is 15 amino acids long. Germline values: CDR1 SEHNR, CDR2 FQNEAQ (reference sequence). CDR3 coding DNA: TGTGCCAGCAGCCCGCCGGGAGACAGGATCTACGAGCAGTACTTC. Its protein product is CASSPPGDRIYEQYF.

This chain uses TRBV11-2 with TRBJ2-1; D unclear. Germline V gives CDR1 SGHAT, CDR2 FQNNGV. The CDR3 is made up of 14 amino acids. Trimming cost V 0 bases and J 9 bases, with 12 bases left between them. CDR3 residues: CASSLEGDGGEQFF. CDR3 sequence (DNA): TGTGCCAGCAGCTTAGAGGGCGACGGCGGTGAGCAGTTCTTC. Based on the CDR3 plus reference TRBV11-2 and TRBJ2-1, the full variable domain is EAGVAQSPRYKIIEKRQSVAFWCNPISGHATLYWYQQILGQGPKLLIQFQNNGVVDDSQLPKDRFSAERLKGVDSTLKIQPAKLEDSAVYLCASSLEGDGGEQFFGPGTRLTVL.

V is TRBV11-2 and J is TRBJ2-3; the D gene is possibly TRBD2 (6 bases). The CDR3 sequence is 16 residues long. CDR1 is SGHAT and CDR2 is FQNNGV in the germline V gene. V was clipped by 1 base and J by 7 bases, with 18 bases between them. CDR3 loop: CASSLGPSVGGNTQYF. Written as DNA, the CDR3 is TGTGCCAGCAGCTTAGGCCCTTCGGTGGGGGGAAATACGCAGTATTTT.

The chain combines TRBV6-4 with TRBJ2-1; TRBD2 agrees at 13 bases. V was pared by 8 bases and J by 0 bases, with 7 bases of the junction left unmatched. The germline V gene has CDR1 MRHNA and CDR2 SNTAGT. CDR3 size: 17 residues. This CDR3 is CASQLAGGPFSYNEQFF. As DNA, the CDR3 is TGTGCCAGCCAACTAGCGGGAGGGCCCTTCTCCTACAATGAGCAGTTCTTC.

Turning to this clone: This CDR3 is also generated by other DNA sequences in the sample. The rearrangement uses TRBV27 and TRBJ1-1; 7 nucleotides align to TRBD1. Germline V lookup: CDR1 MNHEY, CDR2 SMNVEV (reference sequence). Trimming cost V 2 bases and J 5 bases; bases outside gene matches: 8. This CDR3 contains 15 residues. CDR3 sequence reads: CASSLVAGGGTEAFF. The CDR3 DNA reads TGTGCCAGCAGTTTAGTCGCAGGGGGAGGGACTGAAGCTTTCTTT.

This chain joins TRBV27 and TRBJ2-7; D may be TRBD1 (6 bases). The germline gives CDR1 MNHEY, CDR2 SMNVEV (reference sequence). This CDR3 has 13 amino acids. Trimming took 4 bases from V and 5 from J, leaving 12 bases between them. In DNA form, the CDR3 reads TGTGCCAGCAGTTACTCAGGGGTTAACGAGCAGTACTTC. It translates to CASSYSGVNEQYF.